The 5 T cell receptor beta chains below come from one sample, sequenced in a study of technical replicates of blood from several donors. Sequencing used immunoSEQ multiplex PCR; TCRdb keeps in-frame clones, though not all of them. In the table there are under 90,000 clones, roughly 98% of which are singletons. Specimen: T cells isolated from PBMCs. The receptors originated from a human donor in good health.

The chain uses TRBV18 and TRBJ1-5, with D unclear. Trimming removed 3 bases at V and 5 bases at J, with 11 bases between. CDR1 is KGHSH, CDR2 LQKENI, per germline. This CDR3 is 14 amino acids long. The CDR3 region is CASSPTGNDQPQHF. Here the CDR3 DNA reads TGTGCCAGCTCACCGACGGGAAATGATCAGCCCCAGCATTTT. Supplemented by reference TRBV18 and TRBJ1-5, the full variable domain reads NAGVMQNPRHLVRRRGQEARLRCSPMKGHSHVYWYRQLPEEGLKFMVYLQKENIIDESGMPKERFSAEFPKEGPSILRIQQVVRGDSAAYFCASSPTGNDQPQHFGDGTRLSIL.

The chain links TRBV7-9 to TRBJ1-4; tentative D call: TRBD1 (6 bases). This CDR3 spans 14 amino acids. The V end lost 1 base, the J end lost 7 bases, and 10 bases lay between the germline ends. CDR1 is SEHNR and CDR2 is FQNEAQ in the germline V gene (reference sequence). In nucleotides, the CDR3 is TGTGCCAGCAGCTTAGGAGGGGGAAGTGAAAAACTGTTTTTT. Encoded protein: CASSLGGGSEKLFF.

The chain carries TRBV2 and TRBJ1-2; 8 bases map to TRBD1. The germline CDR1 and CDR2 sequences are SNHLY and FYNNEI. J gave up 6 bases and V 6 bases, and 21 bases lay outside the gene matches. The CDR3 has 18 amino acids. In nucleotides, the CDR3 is TGTGCCAGCAGAGCGGGACTACTGGTGTGGCAGGGGGCCGATGGCTACACCTTC. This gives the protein CASRAGLLVWQGADGYTF.

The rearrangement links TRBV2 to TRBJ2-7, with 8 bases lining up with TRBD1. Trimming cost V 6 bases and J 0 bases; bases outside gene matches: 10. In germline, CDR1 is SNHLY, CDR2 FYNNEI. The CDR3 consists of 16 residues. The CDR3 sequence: CASRRRTGSSSYEQYF. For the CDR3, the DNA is TGTGCCAGCAGGAGGAGGACAGGGTCTTCCTCCTACGAGCAGTACTTC.

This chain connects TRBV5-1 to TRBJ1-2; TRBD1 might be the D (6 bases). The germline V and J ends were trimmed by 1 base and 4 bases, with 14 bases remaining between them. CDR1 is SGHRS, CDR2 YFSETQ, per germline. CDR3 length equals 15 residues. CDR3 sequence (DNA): TGCGCCAGCAGCTTGCCAGGGGCTGGGGCCTATGGCTACACCTTC. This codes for CASSLPGAGAYGYTF. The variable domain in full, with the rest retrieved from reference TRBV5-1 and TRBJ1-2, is KAGVTQTPRYLIKTRGQQVTLSCSPISGHRSVSWYQQTPGQGLQFLFEYFSETQRNKGNFPGRFSGRQFSNSRSEMNVSTLELGDSALYLCASSLPGAGAYGYTFGSGTRLTVV.